This TCR beta chain was profiled in a study of response to subunit inactivated influenza vaccine. The CDR3 is 17 residues long. The germline V gene encodes CDR1 LNHNV and CDR2 YYDKDF (reference sequence). The V and J ends lost 8 bases and 0 bases, in that order; junction bases with no gene match: 4. This clonotype was recorded at least ten times. As yet, its antigen is unknown. TCRdb analysed the RT-PCR reads with MiXCR anew, one entry per CDR3 protein. The sample has roughly 790,000 distinct CDR3 sequences; around 20% are singletons. Regarding the study as a whole: Few additional T cells are recruited per seasonal influenza vaccination, authors suggested.

This receptor was identified in a man in his forties or fifties who received an inactivated influenza vaccine. The V and J genes are TRBV15 and TRBJ2-1, with TRBD2 identical over 16 bases. Sequenced here: PBMCs from blood, sampled approximately 5 days after vaccination. The CDR3 loop is CATRGTSGRVSYNEQFF. CDR3 nucleotides: TGTGCCACCCGCGGGACTAGCGGGAGGGTCTCCTACAATGAGCAGTTCTTC. Drawing the rest from reference TRBV15 and TRBJ2-1, the complete variable domain is DAMVIQNPRYQVTQFGKPVTLSCSQTLNHNVMYWYQQKSSQAPKLLFHYYDKDFNNEADTPDNFQSRRPNTSFCFLDIRSPGLGDTAMYLCATRGTSGRVSYNEQFFGPGTRLTVL.